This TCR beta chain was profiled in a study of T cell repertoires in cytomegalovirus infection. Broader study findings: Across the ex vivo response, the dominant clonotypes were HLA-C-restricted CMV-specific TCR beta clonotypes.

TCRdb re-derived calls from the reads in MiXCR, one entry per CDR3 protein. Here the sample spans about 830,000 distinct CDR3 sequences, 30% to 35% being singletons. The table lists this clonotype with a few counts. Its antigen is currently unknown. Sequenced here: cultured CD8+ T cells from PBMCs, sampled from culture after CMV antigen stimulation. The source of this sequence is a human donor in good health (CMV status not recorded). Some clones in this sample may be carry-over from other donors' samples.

DNA for the CDR3: TGTGCCAGCAGTTTAACTAGCGGGGGGGCTTTGGAGACCCAGTACTTC. Its translation: CASSLTSGGALETQYF. This chain joins TRBV27 and TRBJ2-5; 13 bases agree with TRBD2. The germline V gene encodes CDR1 MNHEY and CDR2 SMNVEV (reference sequence). With 2 bases clipped from V and 5 bases from J, the junction kept 5 bases outside the gene matches. The CDR3 covers 16 residues.